The next 15 T cell receptor beta chains were all read from a single sample in a study of shared clonotypes between healthy human individuals. Profiling relied on immunoSEQ multiplex PCR, and the TCRdb table lists in-frame clones only, not all of them. This sample has more than 550,000 clones; 72% occur once, and the top ten carry under 2%. Sequenced sample: memory CD4+ T cells sorted from blood. Subset described: CD45RA-negative fraction. Receptor source: a woman aged 25 to 39 in good health.

The chain uses TRBV7-3 and TRBJ2-2; D is undetermined. The germline V gene has CDR1 SGHTA and CDR2 FQGTGA. This CDR3 is built from 15 residues. Trimming took off 0 bases at V and 5 bases at J, with 10 bases between the two ends. CDR3 coding DNA: TGTGCCAGCAGCTTAACTCTGGGCCGGACCGGGGAGCTGTTTTTT. Translating it yields CASSLTLGRTGELFF.

As to this clone: A much larger clone differs by one base, so this may be a read error. This sample includes further DNA sequences coding for the same CDR3. V usage is TRBV18 and J usage is TRBJ2-5; no clear D. V dropped 0 bases and J dropped 1 base, with 0 bases sitting between them. Germline V gene sequence: CDR1 KGHSH, CDR2 LQKENI. The CDR3 contains 12 residues. The CDR3 sequence is CASSPPQETQYF. Here the CDR3 DNA reads TGTGCCAGCTCACCACCCCAAGAGACCCAGTACTTC.

This clone was seen repeatedly, ten times or more. The chain links TRBV6-1 to TRBJ1-3; D may be TRBD1 (5 bases). V lost 6 bases and J lost 2, with 11 bases in between. The CDR3 is 14 residues long. CDR1 is MNHNS, CDR2 SASEGT, per germline. The CDR3, as DNA: TGTGCCAGCAGCCGCTCAGGGACTGGAAACACCATATATTTT. It yields the protein CASSRSGTGNTIYF.

V is TRBV5-1 and J is TRBJ1-1, with no clear D. The CDR3 has 13 residues. V was cut by 5 bases and J by 2 bases, with 10 bases left in between. Germline V gene sequence: CDR1 SGHRS, CDR2 YFSETQ. CDR3 amino acids: CASSPPSNTEAFF. The CDR3, as DNA: TGCGCCAGCAGTCCCCCATCCAACACTGAAGCTTTCTTT.

V gene TRBV5-1 combines with J gene TRBJ2-5; TRBD1 is a possible D gene (6 bases). Trimming stripped 3 bases from V and 5 bases from J, with 17 bases between. Germline CDR1 SGHRS, CDR2 YFSETQ. The CDR3 sequence is 15 residues long. The CDR3 sequence: CASSSTGRVGETQYF. CDR3 DNA sequence: TGCGCCAGCAGCTCAACAGGGAGAGTAGGGGAGACCCAGTACTTC. Together with reference TRBV5-1 and TRBJ2-5, the CDR3 gives the full variable domain: KAGVTQTPRYLIKTRGQQVTLSCSPISGHRSVSWYQQTPGQGLQFLFEYFSETQRNKGNFPGRFSGRQFSNSRSEMNVSTLELGDSALYLCASSSTGRVGETQYFGPGTRLLVL.

This clone was recorded once. The V call is TRBV28, the J call TRBJ1-4; D gene ambiguous. The germline CDR1 and CDR2 sequences are MDHEN and SYDVKM. This CDR3 contains 14 residues. V was pared by 6 bases and J by 7 bases, with 15 bases between. The CDR3 sequence: CASRKETVGEKLFF. The CDR3, as DNA: TGTGCCAGCAGGAAAGAGACGGTGGGTGAAAAACTGTTTTTT. The variable domain in full, with the rest retrieved from reference TRBV28 and TRBJ1-4, is DVKVTQSSRYLVKRTGEKVFLECVQDMDHENMFWYRQDPGLGLRLIYFSYDVKMKEKGDIPEGYSVSREKKERFSLILESASTNQTSMYLCASRKETVGEKLFFGSGTQLSVL.

This clone was observed many times. The J gene is TRBJ2-5, the V gene TRBV5-1; possibly TRBD2 for D (6 bases). The closer fit of TRBJ2-7 to the DNA end suggests the J call may be wrong. This CDR3 spans 16 amino acids. Per the germline V gene, CDR1 is SGHRS and CDR2 is YFSETQ. The chain's CDR3 is CASSSRRGMGTYEQYF. The CDR3 bases are TGCGCCAGCAGCTCGAGGCGCGGGATGGGAACCTACGAGCAGTACTTC.

The chain combines TRBV28 with TRBJ2-2; 11 bases are shared with TRBD2. The V gene's germline CDR1 is MDHEN and CDR2 SYDVKM. The CDR3 extends over 19 amino acids. After removal of 4 bases from V and 5 bases from J, the junction contained 15 bases not matched to a gene. CDR3 loop: CASSSPTSGSGLGTGELFF. Written as DNA, the CDR3 is TGTGCCAGCAGTTCCCCTACTAGCGGGAGCGGGCTGGGAACCGGGGAGCTGTTTTTT.

This chain connects TRBV21-1 to TRBJ1-4; TRBD1 was called by the table and not checked on the DNA. TRBV21-1 is a pseudogene. The CDR3 covers 19 residues. The CDR3 region has the DNA TGTGCCAGCAGCCACCCTATACAGACAGGGAAATATCCTAATGAAAAACTGTTTTTT. Translated, it gives CASSHPIQTGKYPNEKLFF.

On this clone: A clone one base away is much larger, so this may be a read error. The chain is built from TRBV5-4 and TRBJ2-1, with unresolved D. CDR3 length: 12 amino acids. The V gene's germline CDR1 is SGHNT and CDR2 YYREEE (reference sequence). V was shortened by 0 bases and J by 7 bases, with 5 bases between the two germline ends. The CDR3 DNA is TGTGCCAGCAGCTTGGTACAGAATGAGCAGTTCTTC. Protein product: CASSLVQNEQFF. Looking up the rest from reference TRBV5-4 and TRBJ2-1 gives the full variable domain: ETGVTQSPTHLIKTRGQQVTLRCSSQSGHNTVSWYQQALGQGPQFIFQYYREEENGRGNFPPRFSGLQFPNYSSELNVNALELDDSALYLCASSLVQNEQFFGPGTRLTVL.

This chain links TRBV5-1 with TRBJ2-7; D is possibly TRBD1 (6 bases). CDR1 and CDR2 (germline): SGHRS, YFSETQ. The CDR3 consists of 14 residues. V lost 0 bases and J lost 5, with 12 bases in between. The CDR3 here is CASSLGGLDDEQYF. The CDR3 DNA is TGCGCCAGCAGCTTGGGGGGGCTCGACGACGAGCAGTACTTC.

The rearrangement uses TRBV5-1 and TRBJ1-5; no reliable D call. This CDR3 spans 16 amino acids. V shed 0 bases and J shed 1 base, with 11 bases lying between them. Germline V gene data show CDR1 as SGHRS and CDR2 as YFSETQ. CDR3 nucleotide sequence: TGCGCCAGCAGCTTGGGCGGGTTGGGAAGCAATCAGCCCCAGCATTTT. It translates to CASSLGGLGSNQPQHF.

J is TRBJ2-7 and V is TRBV7-9, with a possible D match to TRBD1 (6 bases). Germline V gene lookup returns CDR1 SEHNR and CDR2 FQNEAQ (reference sequence). The CDR3 extends over 14 amino acids. The V end lost 5 bases, the J end lost 4 bases, and 15 bases lay between the germline ends. In DNA form, the CDR3 reads TGTGCCAGCAGCCTACAGGGTGAGGGGTACGAGCAGTACTTC. It is translated as CASSLQGEGYEQYF.

This clone was observed a single time. V usage is TRBV25-1 and J usage is TRBJ1-1; D may be TRBD1 (5 bases). The V and J ends lost 7 bases and 4 bases respectively, with 19 bases between them. CDR3 size: 15 residues. Germline CDR1 MGHDK, CDR2 SYGVNS. This CDR3 is CASTPPTGEGTEAFF. The CDR3 DNA reads TGTGCCAGCACTCCGCCGACGGGGGAGGGCACTGAAGCTTTCTTT.

The gene calls are TRBV5-1 and TRBJ1-1; no reliable D call. Trimming stripped 0 bases from V and 5 bases from J, with 14 bases between. This CDR3 is built from 15 residues. Germline-derived CDR1 and CDR2 are SGHRS and YFSETQ. CDR3 region: CASSLGNSGQTEAFF. The CDR3 DNA is TGCGCCAGCAGCTTGGGAAACAGCGGGCAGACTGAAGCTTTCTTT. Supplemented by reference TRBV5-1 and TRBJ1-1, the full variable domain reads KAGVTQTPRYLIKTRGQQVTLSCSPISGHRSVSWYQQTPGQGLQFLFEYFSETQRNKGNFPGRFSGRQFSNSRSEMNVSTLELGDSALYLCASSLGNSGQTEAFFGQGTRLTVV.